Presented here are 32 T cell receptor beta chains from one specimen sequenced in a study of T cell responses to AZD1222 COVID-19 vaccine. Profiled with immunoSEQ multiplex PCR; TCRdb holds only in-frame clones, not every one. This table has roughly 80,000 clones, roughly nine tenths appearing once. The sample was peripheral blood, taken on day 0 of AZD1222 vaccination. Receptors originate from an adult in good health.

CDR3 coding DNA: TGCGCCAGCAGCCTTGCTTCCGGGACAGGGGGTTATAGCAATCAGCCCCAGCATTTT. This translates into CASSLASGTGGYSNQPQHF. The chain has TRBV4-1 and TRBJ1-5; 11 bases fit TRBD1. Germline-derived CDR1 and CDR2 are MGHRA and YSYEKL. The trim removed 4 bases at V and 0 bases at J, leaving 11 bases unmatched. This CDR3 comprises 19 residues.

This chain joins TRBV5-1 and TRBJ1-6; unclear D gene. Trimming removed 0 bases from V and 7 bases from J, with 8 bases in between. This CDR3 spans 14 amino acids. Germline CDR1 and CDR2: SGHRS and YFSETQ. This CDR3 reads CASSLGPTNSPLHF. CDR3 coding DNA: TGCGCCAGCAGCTTGGGACCGACAAATTCACCCCTCCACTTT.

The rearrangement links TRBV9 to TRBJ1-4; possible D gene TRBD1, 5 bases. CDR3 size: 13 residues. Per germline, CDR1 SGDLS and CDR2 YYNGEE. Trimming left V 4 bases short and J 9 bases short, with 13 bases between. This CDR3 reads CASSPGPAKKLFF. CDR3 DNA sequence: TGTGCCAGCAGCCCGGGACCTGCGAAAAAACTGTTTTTT.

The chain joins TRBV6-5 to TRBJ1-1; unclear D gene. Germline lookup yields CDR1 MNHEY and CDR2 SVGAGI. Trimming removed 7 bases from V and 5 bases from J, with 20 bases in between. The CDR3 runs 15 residues. The CDR3 spells CASTVGYRRETEAFF. The CDR3 nucleotides are TGTGCCAGCACGGTTGGGTATAGGAGGGAAACTGAAGCTTTCTTT.

The chain recombines TRBV27 with TRBJ2-6; 8 nucleotides align to TRBD1. Losses at the gene ends were 5 bases for V and 1 base for J; bases not matched to a gene: 7. Per germline, CDR1 MNHEY and CDR2 SMNVEV (reference sequence). The CDR3 contains 17 residues. CDR3 in DNA: TGTGCCAGCAGTCGGACAGGGTTTCGATCTGGGGCCAACGTCCTGACTTTC. This translates into CASSRTGFRSGANVLTF.

The chain uses TRBV11-3 and TRBJ2-5, with 9 bases lining up with TRBD1. CDR3 length: 16 residues. Germline V gene lookup returns CDR1 SGHNT and CDR2 YENEEA. Trimming took 5 bases from V and 7 from J; bases not matched to a gene: 14. CDR3 nucleotides: TGTGCCAGCAGCCCTGGGCCACGACAGGGGGGGTGGACCCAGTACTTC. This sequence encodes CASSPGPRQGGWTQYF.

The chain is built from TRBV10-3 and TRBJ2-7; 8 bases align to TRBD1. The ends lost 0 bases at V and 0 bases at J; junction bases unmatched: 1. The CDR3 consists of 15 residues. The germline V gene has CDR1 ENHRY and CDR2 SYGVKD. The CDR3 DNA reads TGTGCCATCAGTGAGTCGACAGGGGCCTCCTACGAGCAGTACTTC. It specifies CAISESTGASYEQYF.

This chain joins TRBV24-1 and TRBJ2-1; D may correspond to TRBD1 or TRBD2 (5 bases each). CDR3 length: 14 amino acids. The germline V gene has CDR1 KGHDR and CDR2 SFDVKD. V lost 5 bases and J 6 bases, leaving 13 bases between the germline ends. In nucleotides, the CDR3 is TGTGCCACCAGTGTGGACGGGACCACCAATGAGCAGTTCTTC. It encodes CATSVDGTTNEQFF.

The CDR3 sequence: CASSLDGLAGYEETQYF. The DNA of the CDR3 is TGTGCCAGCAGCTTAGACGGGCTAGCGGGATACGAAGAGACCCAGTACTTC. The rearrangement uses TRBV11-3 and TRBJ2-5; 9 positions agree with TRBD2. V lost 0 bases and J lost 3; bases outside the gene matches: 8. This CDR3 has 17 residues. Germline V gene lookup returns CDR1 SGHNT and CDR2 YENEEA.

V gene TRBV4-1 combines with J gene TRBJ1-6, with D perhaps matching TRBD1 (6 bases). The CDR3 has 16 amino acids. Trimming took off 3 bases at V and 6 bases at J, with 15 bases between the two ends. CDR1 is MGHRA and CDR2 is YSYEKL in the germline V gene. This CDR3 is CASSHYRDGSNSPLHF. The CDR3 nucleotides read TGCGCCAGCAGCCATTACAGGGACGGTAGTAATTCACCCCTCCACTTT.

The chain has TRBV28 and TRBJ1-4, with D perhaps TRBD1 (5 bases). This CDR3 is built from 13 residues. Trimming removed 5 bases from V and 8 bases from J, with 12 bases in between. Per germline, CDR1 MDHEN and CDR2 SYDVKM. CDR3 bases: TGTGCCAGCAGTGTCTCGGGGGGAGAAAAACTGTTTTTT. The encoded protein is CASSVSGGEKLFF.

The chain uses TRBV2 and TRBJ1-2, with D maybe TRBD1 (5 bases). This CDR3 region has 15 residues. Trimming left V 7 bases short and J 0 bases short, with 15 bases between. Germline values: CDR1 SNHLY, CDR2 FYNNEI. The chain's CDR3 is CASTIPGTANYGYTF. CDR3 DNA sequence: TGTGCCAGCACCATTCCCGGGACGGCTAACTATGGCTACACCTTC. The full variable domain, with the rest looked up from reference TRBV2 and TRBJ1-2, is EPEVTQTPSHQVTQMGQEVILRCVPISNHLYFYWYRQILGQKVEFLVSFYNNEISEKSEIFDDQFSVERPDGSNFTLKIRSTKLEDSAMYFCASTIPGTANYGYTFGSGTRLTVV.

V gene TRBV9 combines with J gene TRBJ1-1; D is undetermined. Trimming left V 4 bases short and J 1 base short, with 8 bases between. The CDR3 covers 13 residues. Germline loops: CDR1 SGDLS, CDR2 YYNGEE. The CDR3 sequence is CASSRLGNTEAFF. The CDR3 DNA reads as TGTGCCAGCAGCCGACTGGGGAACACTGAAGCTTTCTTT.

This chain connects TRBV6-1 to TRBJ1-5, with unresolved D. Looked up from germline, CDR1 is MNHNS and CDR2 is SASEGT. The V end was cut by 2 bases, the J end by 4 bases, with 6 bases between. This CDR3 has 13 residues. The CDR3 is CASSELTNQPQHF. The CDR3 nucleotides read TGTGCCAGCAGTGAACTGACTAATCAGCCCCAGCATTTT.

V is TRBV4-2 and J is TRBJ1-3; weak D call: TRBD1 (6 bases). V was trimmed by 0 bases and J by 0 bases, leaving 15 bases between them. Germline assignment: CDR1 LGHNA and CDR2 YNFKEQ. The CDR3 loop spans 18 amino acids. CDR3 coding DNA: TGTGCCAGCAGCCAAGACCCCCGGGGGGGCATCTCTGGAAACACCATATATTTT. It encodes CASSQDPRGGISGNTIYF.

The chain employs TRBV7-2 and TRBJ1-5, with D unresolved. Deletions cut 0 bases from V and 3 bases from J, with 9 bases between. The length of the CDR3 is 15 residues. The V gene's germline CDR1 is SGHTA and CDR2 FQGNSA. CDR3 coding DNA: TGTGCCAGCAGCTTAGCCGGGAGCCTCAATCAGCCCCAGCATTTT. Its protein product is CASSLAGSLNQPQHF.

This clone was counted between two and nine times. The rearrangement joins TRBV28 to TRBJ2-6; D is unresolved. Germline CDR1 MDHEN, CDR2 SYDVKM. The CDR3 is 14 amino acids. Trimming removed 4 bases from V and 3 bases from J, with 7 bases in between. The CDR3 DNA is TGTGCCAGCAGTTCGGTGGGTGGGGCCAACGTCCTGACTTTC. The encoded protein is CASSSVGGANVLTF. Full variable domain (remainder filled in from reference TRBV28 and TRBJ2-6): DVKVTQSSRYLVKRTGEKVFLECVQDMDHENMFWYRQDPGLGLRLIYFSYDVKMKEKGDIPEGYSVSREKKERFSLILESASTNQTSMYLCASSSVGGANVLTFGAGSRLTVL.

The count of this clone is one. This sample includes further DNA sequences coding for the same CDR3. V gene TRBV30 combines with J gene TRBJ1-1; D call uncertain. Trimming stripped 0 bases from V and 0 bases from J, with 2 bases between. CDR1 GTSNPN and CDR2 SVGIG come from the germline V gene (reference sequence). This CDR3 comprises 12 residues. CDR3 residues: CAWSVLNTEAFF. The CDR3 DNA sequence: TGTGCCTGGAGTGTGCTGAACACTGAAGCTTTCTTT.

J is TRBJ2-7 and V is TRBV6-5; D may correspond to TRBD1 or TRBD2 (5 bases each). This CDR3 spans 12 amino acids. Germline assignment: CDR1 MNHEY and CDR2 SVGAGI. V was trimmed by 8 bases and J by 7 bases, leaving 15 bases between them. Written as DNA, the CDR3 is TGTGCCAGCTGGGACCGCAAATTAGAGCAGTACTTC. Amino acids: CASWDRKLEQYF.

This chain links TRBV6-6 with TRBJ2-7; D might be TRBD1 (6 bases). The CDR3 is 11 amino acids. Trimming stripped 5 bases from V and 11 bases from J, with 13 bases between. The germline V gene encodes CDR1 MNHNY and CDR2 SVGAGI (reference sequence). CDR3 region: CASSNRDMKYF. The CDR3 nucleotides are TGTGCCAGCAGTAACCGGGACATGAAGTACTTC.

The J gene is TRBJ1-4, the V gene TRBV7-9; a weak D match, TRBD1 (5 bases). Between the trimmed V and J ends, which lost 8 bases and 2 bases, there was a span of 9 bases. CDR3 length: 13 amino acids. In germline, CDR1 is SEHNR, CDR2 FQNEAQ (reference sequence). The DNA of the CDR3 is TGTGCCAGCCTCTCAGGGACTAATGAAAAACTGTTTTTT. It is translated as CASLSGTNEKLFF.

This chain links TRBV10-3 with TRBJ1-1; tentative D call: TRBD1 (6 bases). Germline CDR1 and CDR2: ENHRY and SYGVKD. The CDR3 has 14 amino acids. The germline V and J ends were trimmed by 3 bases and 1 base, with 9 bases remaining between them. This CDR3 reads CAISEGGRNTEAFF. In nucleotides, the CDR3 is TGTGCCATCAGTGAAGGGGGTCGGAACACTGAAGCTTTCTTT.

The chain is built from TRBV11-3 and TRBJ1-4; TRBD1 aligns across 7 bases. The CDR3 length is 18 residues. Trimming cost V 0 bases and J 3 bases; bases outside gene matches: 10. In germline, CDR1 is SGHNT, CDR2 YENEEA. The CDR3 sequence: CASSLDQGGTAPNEKLFF. CDR3 coding DNA: TGTGCCAGCAGCTTAGATCAAGGGGGCACGGCACCTAATGAAAAACTGTTTTTT.

The chain has TRBV25-1 and TRBJ2-3; tentatively, D is TRBD1 or TRBD2 (6 bases each). The CDR3 consists of 13 residues. Trimming removed 10 bases from V and 4 bases from J, with 15 bases in between. Per the germline V gene, CDR1 is MGHDK and CDR2 is SYGVNS. The CDR3 DNA is TGTGCCACCGCGGGGCAGGGGTCAGATACGCAGTATTTT. Translation gives CATAGQGSDTQYF.

Concerning this clone itself: The limits of the CDR3 on the DNA are not certain, so only TCRdb's listed CDR3 is given. The J gene is TRBJ1-2, the V gene TRBV6-2 or TRBV6-3. Germline V gene lookup returns CDR1 MNHEY and CDR2 SVGEGT. Ends included, the CDR3 has 14 residues. CDR3 residues: CASSTSGGNYGYTF.

The genes are TRBV13 and TRBJ1-1; TRBD1 matches 8 bases. Looked up from germline, CDR1 is PRHDT and CDR2 is FYEKMQ (reference sequence). Germline trimming cut 3 bases from V and 6 bases from J; bases unmatched to any gene: 15. The CDR3 runs 17 residues. The DNA for the CDR3 is TGTGCCAGCAGCTTCCGTCTGCCAGGGGGCGCGGGCCCTGAAGCTTTCTTT. It yields the protein CASSFRLPGGAGPEAFF.

The V call is TRBV7-9, the J call TRBJ2-2; D gene uncertain. Trimming removed 5 bases at V and 8 bases at J, with 6 bases between. The CDR3 is 11 amino acids. CDR1 SEHNR and CDR2 FQNEAQ come from the germline V gene (reference sequence). The CDR3 DNA sequence: TGTGCCAGCAGCCCCCGTGGGGAGCTGTTTTTT. Translation gives CASSPRGELFF. Complete variable domain (other parts from reference TRBV7-9 and TRBJ2-2): DTGVSQNPRHKITKRGQNVTFRCDPISEHNRLYWYRQTLGQGPEFLTYFQNEAQLEKSRLLSDRFSAERPKGSFSTLEIQRTEQGDSAMYLCASSPRGELFFGEGSRLTVL.

Of note for this clone: The sample contains more than one DNA sequence encoding this CDR3. The chain has TRBV5-6 and TRBJ1-1, with no clear D. V was clipped by 4 bases and J by 0 bases, with 1 base between them. In germline, CDR1 is SGHDT, CDR2 YYEEEE. The CDR3 contains 11 residues. The CDR3 protein is CASSLNTEAFF. CDR3 bases: TGTGCCAGCAGCCTGAACACTGAAGCTTTCTTT.

The chain employs TRBV19 and TRBJ1-2, with 8 nucleotides matching TRBD1. Trimming cost V 5 bases and J 4 bases; bases outside gene matches: 6. CDR1 is LNHDA, CDR2 SQIVND, per germline (reference sequence). The CDR3 loop spans 14 amino acids. For the CDR3, the DNA is TGTGCCAGTAGTGAGGACAGGGCATCCTATGGCTACACCTTC. Translation: CASSEDRASYGYTF.

This rearrangement joins TRBV28 to TRBJ2-3; TRBD2 agrees at 9 bases. V shed 7 bases and J 1 base; nucleotides not matched to a gene: 9. Germline CDR1 reads MDHEN; CDR2 reads SYDVKM. The CDR3 totals 16 residues. CDR3 sequence (DNA): TGTGCCAGCACTCCATCTAGCGGGGCCCGCACAGATACGCAGTATTTT. This sequence encodes CASTPSSGARTDTQYF. Together with reference TRBV28 and TRBJ2-3, the CDR3 gives the full variable domain: DVKVTQSSRYLVKRTGEKVFLECVQDMDHENMFWYRQDPGLGLRLIYFSYDVKMKEKGDIPEGYSVSREKKERFSLILESASTNQTSMYLCASTPSSGARTDTQYFGPGTRLTVL.

The rearrangement joins TRBV28 to TRBJ1-5; D is undetermined. This CDR3 region has 16 residues. V lost 2 bases to trimming and J lost 0 bases, with 11 bases between them. CDR1 is MDHEN, CDR2 SYDVKM, per germline. Here the CDR3 DNA reads TGTGCCAGCAGTTTAATACCAGAATATAGCAATCAGCCCCAGCATTTT. Encoded protein: CASSLIPEYSNQPQHF.

The rearrangement uses TRBV5-1 and TRBJ1-3, with 7 bases matching TRBD1. The ends lost 4 bases at V and 1 base at J; junction bases unmatched: 11. This CDR3 region has 17 residues. Germline V gene lookup returns CDR1 SGHRS and CDR2 YFSETQ. The CDR3 spells CASSAGLTGFSGNTIYF. CDR3 DNA: TGCGCCAGCAGCGCGGGGCTGACAGGGTTTTCTGGAAACACCATATATTTT.